One T cell receptor beta chain is described in this entry. Assay used: immunoSEQ multiplex PCR; TCRdb lists only in-frame clones, some missing. The table includes some 120,000 clones, 70% to 90% detected once. Per germline, CDR1 LNHDA and CDR2 SQIVND (reference sequence). Unmatched junction bases numbered 10, after V lost 6 bases and J lost 6 bases. The CDR3 contains 15 residues. The data were obtained in a study of control samples from healthy donors and cancer patients. Material: blood. This clonotype was obtained from a man in his 60s in good health. The V and J genes are TRBV19 and TRBJ2-1, with 8 bases lining up with TRBD2. Written as DNA, the CDR3 is TGTGCCAGTAGCAAACCCGGGACTAGAAGCAATGAGCAGTTCTTC. This translates into CASSKPGTRSNEQFF. Looking up the rest from reference TRBV19 and TRBJ2-1 gives the full variable domain: DGGITQSPKYLFRKEGQNVTLSCEQNLNHDAMYWYRQDPGQGLRLIYYSQIVNDFQKGDIAEGYSVSREKKESFPLTVTSAQKNPTAFYLCASSKPGTRSNEQFFGPGTRLTVL.